This T cell receptor (beta chain) is drawn from a study of identical twins. This clonotype turned up a few times. Each CDR3 protein is one row after TCRdb ran MiXCR on the 5' RACE reads. The repertoire holds hundreds of thousands of distinct CDR3 sequences, with roughly 7% as singletons. The same sample was also used in a study of yellow fever vaccine responses in identical twins.

The sequence was collected from a woman younger than 30 in good health. Sequenced: memory (CD45RO+) T cells sorted from blood.

CDR3 loop: CASSPDPKNIQYF. CDR3 DNA sequence: TGTGCCAGCAGCCCCGACCCAAAAAACATTCAGTACTTC. V is TRBV11-2 and J is TRBJ2-4, with D unclear. Germline V gene sequence: CDR1 SGHAT, CDR2 FQNNGV. V lost 5 bases and J 4 bases, leaving 9 bases between the germline ends. The CDR3 spans 13 residues.